Below are 3 T cell receptor beta chains sequenced from a single sample in a study of blood T cell repertoires in COVID-19. The table came from immunoSEQ multiplex PCR; TCRdb's copy has only in-frame clones and leaves some out. The sample has 200,000 or so clones, around nine tenths seen once; the top ten hold 7.2%. The sample comprised PBMCs or T cells enriched from blood (not recorded which). The receptor source for this set is a man aged 30 to 45 in a cohort exposed to, infected with or recovered from COVID-19 (not recorded which).

The genes are TRBV5-1 and TRBJ2-6, with 7 bases lining up with TRBD2. This CDR3 contains 15 residues. CDR1 is SGHRS, CDR2 YFSETQ, per germline. The junction had 1 base not matched to a gene; V was cut back by 2 bases and J by 2 bases. Here the CDR3 reads CASSFGGTGANVLTF. The CDR3 DNA sequence: TGCGCCAGCAGCTTCGGGGGGACTGGGGCCAACGTCCTGACTTTC.

The rearrangement links TRBV27 to TRBJ2-7; weak D call: TRBD1 (5 bases). The CDR3 runs 16 residues. The germline gives CDR1 MNHEY, CDR2 SMNVEV (reference sequence). Between the trimmed V and J ends, which lost 2 bases and 0 bases, there was a span of 14 bases. CDR3 residues: CASSLSQGSLSYEQYF. The CDR3 DNA reads as TGTGCCAGCAGTTTAAGCCAGGGTTCCCTCTCCTACGAGCAGTACTTC.

The chain joins TRBV19 to TRBJ1-4, with TRBD1 matching 7 bases. The CDR3 contains 16 residues. From germline, CDR1 is LNHDA and CDR2 SQIVND (reference sequence). The V segment lost 7 bases and the J segment 5 bases; nucleotides outside the gene matches: 13. CDR3 nucleotide sequence: TGTGCCAGTACCCCCCGGGCACAGGGGAAGAATGAAAAACTGTTTTTT. Encoded protein: CASTPRAQGKNEKLFF.